This T cell receptor (beta chain) was obtained from a study of graft-versus-host responses after intestinal transplantation. TCRdb's copy holds only in-frame clones and misses some; the assay was immunoSEQ multiplex PCR. The profile shows 70,000 or so clones, about 80% of them singletons. The V segment lost 1 base and the J segment 8 bases; nucleotides outside the gene matches: 5. Germline V lookup: CDR1 LGHNA, CDR2 YSLEER. This CDR3 has 15 amino acids. In the case of this clone: Its specificity is unknown.

The sample was unstimulated CD4+ T cells sorted from spleen or lymph node cells, taken before transplant. The clonotype originates from a human donor who was the organ donor for an intestinal transplant. V and J are TRBV4-3 and TRBJ1-4; 9 bases align to TRBD1. CDR3 amino acids: CASSQGQGVEEKLFF. CDR3 in DNA: TGCGCCAGCAGCCAAGGACAGGGGGTGGAGGAAAAACTGTTTTTT.